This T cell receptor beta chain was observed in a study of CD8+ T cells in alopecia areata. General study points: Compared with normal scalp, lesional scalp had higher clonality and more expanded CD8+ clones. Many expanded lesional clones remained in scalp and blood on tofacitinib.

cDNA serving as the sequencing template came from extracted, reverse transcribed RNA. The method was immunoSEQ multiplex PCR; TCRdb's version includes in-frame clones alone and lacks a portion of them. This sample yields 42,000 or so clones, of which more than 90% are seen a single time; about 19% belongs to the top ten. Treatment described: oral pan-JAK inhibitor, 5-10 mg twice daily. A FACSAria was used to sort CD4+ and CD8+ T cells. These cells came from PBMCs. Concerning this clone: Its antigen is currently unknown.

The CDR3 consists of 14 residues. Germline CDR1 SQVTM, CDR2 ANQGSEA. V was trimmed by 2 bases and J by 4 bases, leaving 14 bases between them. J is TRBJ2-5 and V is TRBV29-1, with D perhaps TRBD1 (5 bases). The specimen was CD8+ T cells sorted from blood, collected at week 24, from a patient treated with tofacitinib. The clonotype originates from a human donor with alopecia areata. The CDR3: CSVEPYQGGETQYF. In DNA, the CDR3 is TGCAGCGTTGAACCTTATCAGGGTGGAGAGACCCAGTACTTC.